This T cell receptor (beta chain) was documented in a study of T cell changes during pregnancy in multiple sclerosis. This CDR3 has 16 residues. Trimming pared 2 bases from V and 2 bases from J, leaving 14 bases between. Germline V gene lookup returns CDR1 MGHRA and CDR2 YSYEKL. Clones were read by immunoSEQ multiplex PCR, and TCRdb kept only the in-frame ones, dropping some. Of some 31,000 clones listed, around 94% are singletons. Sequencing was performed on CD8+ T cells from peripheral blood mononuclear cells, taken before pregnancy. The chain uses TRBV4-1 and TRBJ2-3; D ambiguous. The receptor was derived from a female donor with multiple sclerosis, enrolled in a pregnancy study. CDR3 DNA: TGCGCCAGCAGCCAAAAAGAGGCGACCGTCACAGATACGCAGTATTTT. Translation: CASSQKEATVTDTQYF.